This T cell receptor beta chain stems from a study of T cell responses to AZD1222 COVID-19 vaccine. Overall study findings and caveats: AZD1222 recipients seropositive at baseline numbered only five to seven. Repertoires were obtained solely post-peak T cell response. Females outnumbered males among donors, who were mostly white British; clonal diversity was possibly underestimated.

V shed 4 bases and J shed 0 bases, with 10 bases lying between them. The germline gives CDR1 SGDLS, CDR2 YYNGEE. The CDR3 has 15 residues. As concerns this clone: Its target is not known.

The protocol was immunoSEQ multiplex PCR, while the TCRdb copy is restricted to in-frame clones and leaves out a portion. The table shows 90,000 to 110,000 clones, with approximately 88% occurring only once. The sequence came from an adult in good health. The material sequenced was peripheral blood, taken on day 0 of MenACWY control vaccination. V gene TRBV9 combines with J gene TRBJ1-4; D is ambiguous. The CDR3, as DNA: TGTGCCAGCAGCCCCGTCACCTCAACTAATGAAAAACTGTTTTTT. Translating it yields CASSPVTSTNEKLFF.